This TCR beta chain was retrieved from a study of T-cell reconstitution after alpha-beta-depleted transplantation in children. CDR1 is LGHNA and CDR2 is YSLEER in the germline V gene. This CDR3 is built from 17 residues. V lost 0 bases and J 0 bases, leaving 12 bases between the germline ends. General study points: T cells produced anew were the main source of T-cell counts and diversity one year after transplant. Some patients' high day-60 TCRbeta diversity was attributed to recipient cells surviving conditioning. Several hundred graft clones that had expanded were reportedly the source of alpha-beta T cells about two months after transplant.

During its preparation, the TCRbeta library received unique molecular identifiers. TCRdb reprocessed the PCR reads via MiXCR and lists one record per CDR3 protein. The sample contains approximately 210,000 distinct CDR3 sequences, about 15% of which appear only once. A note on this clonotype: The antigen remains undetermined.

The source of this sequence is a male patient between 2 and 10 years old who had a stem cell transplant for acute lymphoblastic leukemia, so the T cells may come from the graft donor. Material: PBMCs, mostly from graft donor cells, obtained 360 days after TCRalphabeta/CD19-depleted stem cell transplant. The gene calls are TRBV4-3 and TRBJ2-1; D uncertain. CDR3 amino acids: CASSQDTARSSYNEQFF. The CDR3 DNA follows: TGCGCCAGCAGCCAAGACACGGCTAGAAGCTCCTACAATGAGCAGTTCTTC.